This entry concerns a single T cell receptor (beta chain). These data originate in a study of shared clonotypes between healthy human individuals. Study as a whole: Researchers drew samples from a couple of women and a few men aged 18 to 49.

Sorted subsets were amplified in replicate PCRs using about 200 ng DNA, 30,000 to 35,000 T cell genomes. Method: immunoSEQ multiplex PCR; TCRdb's copy keeps in-frame clones and lacks some. The sample contains more than 2,000,000 clones, approximately 90% of which appear only once. Trimming removed 5 bases from V and 3 bases from J, with 8 bases in between. This CDR3 has 13 residues. Germline loops: CDR1 SGHRS, CDR2 YFSETQ. This receptor was obtained from a man aged 18 to 30 in good health. The sequenced sample was naive CD4+ T cells sorted from blood. The subset denotes: CD45RA+ positively selected. This chain connects TRBV5-1 to TRBJ1-4; no reliable D call. CDR3 loop: CASSSLPNEKLFF. The CDR3 DNA reads as TGCGCCAGCAGTTCCCTCCCTAATGAAAAACTGTTTTTT. Complete variable domain (other parts from reference TRBV5-1 and TRBJ1-4): KAGVTQTPRYLIKTRGQQVTLSCSPISGHRSVSWYQQTPGQGLQFLFEYFSETQRNKGNFPGRFSGRQFSNSRSEMNVSTLELGDSALYLCASSSLPNEKLFFGSGTQLSVL.